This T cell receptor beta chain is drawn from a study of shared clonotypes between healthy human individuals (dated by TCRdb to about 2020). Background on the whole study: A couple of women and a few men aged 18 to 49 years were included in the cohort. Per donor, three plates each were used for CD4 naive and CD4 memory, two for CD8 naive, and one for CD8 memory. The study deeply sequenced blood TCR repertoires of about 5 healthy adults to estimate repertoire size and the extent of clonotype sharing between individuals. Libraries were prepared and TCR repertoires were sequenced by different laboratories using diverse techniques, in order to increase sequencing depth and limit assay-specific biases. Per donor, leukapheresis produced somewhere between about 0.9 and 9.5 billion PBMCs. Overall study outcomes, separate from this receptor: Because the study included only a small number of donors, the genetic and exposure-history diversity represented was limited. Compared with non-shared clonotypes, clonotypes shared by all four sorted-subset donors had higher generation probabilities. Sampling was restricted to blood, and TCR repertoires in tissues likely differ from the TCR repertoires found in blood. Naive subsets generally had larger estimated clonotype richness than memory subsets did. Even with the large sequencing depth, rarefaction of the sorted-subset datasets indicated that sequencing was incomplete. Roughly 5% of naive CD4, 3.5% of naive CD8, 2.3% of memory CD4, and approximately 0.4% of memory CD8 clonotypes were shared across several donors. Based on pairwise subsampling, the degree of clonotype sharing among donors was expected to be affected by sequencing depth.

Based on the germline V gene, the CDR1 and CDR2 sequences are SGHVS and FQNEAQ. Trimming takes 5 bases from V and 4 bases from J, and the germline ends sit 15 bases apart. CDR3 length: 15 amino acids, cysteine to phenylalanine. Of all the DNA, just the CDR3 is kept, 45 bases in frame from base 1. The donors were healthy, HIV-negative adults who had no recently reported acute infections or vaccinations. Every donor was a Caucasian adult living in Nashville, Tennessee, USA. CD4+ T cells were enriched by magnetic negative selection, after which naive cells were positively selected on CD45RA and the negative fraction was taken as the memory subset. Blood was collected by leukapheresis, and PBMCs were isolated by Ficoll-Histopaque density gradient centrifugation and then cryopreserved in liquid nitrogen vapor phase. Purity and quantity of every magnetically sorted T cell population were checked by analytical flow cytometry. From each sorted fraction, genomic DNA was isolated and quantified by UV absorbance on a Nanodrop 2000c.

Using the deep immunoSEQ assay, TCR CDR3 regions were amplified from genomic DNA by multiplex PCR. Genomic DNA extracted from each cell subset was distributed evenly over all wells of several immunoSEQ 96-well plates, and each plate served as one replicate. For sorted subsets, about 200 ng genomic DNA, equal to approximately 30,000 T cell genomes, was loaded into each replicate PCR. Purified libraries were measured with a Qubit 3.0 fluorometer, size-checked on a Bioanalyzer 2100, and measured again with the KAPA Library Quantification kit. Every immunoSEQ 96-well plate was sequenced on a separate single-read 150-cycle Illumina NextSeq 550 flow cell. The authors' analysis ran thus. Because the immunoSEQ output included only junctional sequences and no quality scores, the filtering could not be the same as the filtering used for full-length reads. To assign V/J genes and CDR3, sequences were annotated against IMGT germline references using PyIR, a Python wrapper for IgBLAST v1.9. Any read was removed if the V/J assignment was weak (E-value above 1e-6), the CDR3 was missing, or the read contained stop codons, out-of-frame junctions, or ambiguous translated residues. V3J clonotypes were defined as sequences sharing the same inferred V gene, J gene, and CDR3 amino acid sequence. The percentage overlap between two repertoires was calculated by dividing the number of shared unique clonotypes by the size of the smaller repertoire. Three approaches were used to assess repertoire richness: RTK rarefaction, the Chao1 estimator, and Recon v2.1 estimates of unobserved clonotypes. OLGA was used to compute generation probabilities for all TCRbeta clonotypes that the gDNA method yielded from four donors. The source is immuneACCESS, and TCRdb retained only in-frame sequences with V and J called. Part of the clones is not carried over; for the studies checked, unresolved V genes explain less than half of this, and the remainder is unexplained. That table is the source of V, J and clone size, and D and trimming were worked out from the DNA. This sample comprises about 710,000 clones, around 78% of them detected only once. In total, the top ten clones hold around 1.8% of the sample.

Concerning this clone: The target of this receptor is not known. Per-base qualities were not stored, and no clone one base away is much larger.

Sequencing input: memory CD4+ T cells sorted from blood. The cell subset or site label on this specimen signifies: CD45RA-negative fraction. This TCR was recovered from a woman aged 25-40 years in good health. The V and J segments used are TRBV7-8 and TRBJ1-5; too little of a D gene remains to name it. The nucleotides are TGTGCCAGCAGCCCTGGCAGAATGACAAATCAGCCCCAGCATTTT. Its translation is CASSPGRMTNQPQHF.